The next 11 T cell receptor beta chains were all read from a single sample in a study of Graves' ophthalmopathy and Graves' hyperthyroidism. TCR beta CDR3 amplification used RNA transcripts. Second-round multiplex PCR came after a first-round RT-PCR that employed HTBI primers. TCRdb re-called the multiplex PCR reads through MiXCR, storing one row per CDR3 protein. Of fewer than 400,000 distinct CDR3 sequences in the sample, 15% to 20% are singletons; the top ten hold about 1.6%. Sequencing was carried out using peripheral blood. These receptor sequences come from a woman in her late teens or twenties with Graves' ophthalmopathy.

This clonotype has a count of ten or more. V and J are TRBV7-8 and TRBJ1-5, with 9 bases identical to TRBD1. V gave up 3 bases and J gave up 3 bases; unmatched junction bases: 9. CDR3 length equals 17 residues. Germline V gives CDR1 SGHVS, CDR2 FQNEAQ. The CDR3 DNA sequence: TGTGCCAGCAGCTTGTTACAGGGGGCAGGACCCAATCAGCCCCAGCATTTT. This sequence encodes CASSLLQGAGPNQPQHF.

This clonotype was counted at least ten times. The genes are TRBV7-3 and TRBJ1-1, with 7 bases fitting TRBD1. V lost 5 bases and J lost 6; bases outside the gene matches: 12. Germline V gene lookup returns CDR1 SGHTA and CDR2 FQGTGA. This CDR3 contains 15 residues. CDR3 sequence reads: CASSPTPGGQSEAFF. DNA of the CDR3: TGTGCCAGCAGCCCAACCCCAGGGGGGCAATCTGAAGCTTTCTTT.

This clonotype was picked up many times. This rearrangement joins TRBV7-2 to TRBJ2-3, with TRBD2 matching over 7 bases. CDR3 length equals 13 residues. Germline CDR1 is SGHTA and CDR2 is FQGNSA. Unmatched junction bases numbered 3, after V lost 5 bases and J lost 4 bases. DNA of the CDR3: TGTGCCAGCAGCAGCGGGGTCTCAGATACGCAGTATTTT. It yields the protein CASSSGVSDTQYF.

The V gene is TRBV6-1, the J gene TRBJ2-7, with D unclear. The CDR3 length is 13 residues. The germline V gene has CDR1 MNHNS and CDR2 SASEGT. V shed 0 bases and J shed 4 bases, with 7 bases lying between them. The CDR3 reads CASSEAGEYEQYF. The CDR3 DNA follows: TGTGCCAGCAGTGAAGCGGGCGAGTACGAGCAGTACTTC.

At least ten counts were recorded for this clonotype. The V call is TRBV11-1, the J call TRBJ1-1; no clear D. CDR1 is SGHAT and CDR2 is FQDESV in the germline V gene (reference sequence). CDR3 size: 16 residues. Trimming cost V 5 bases and J 1 base, with 17 bases left between them. The CDR3 here is CASSPRVGPENTEAFF. As DNA, the CDR3 is TGTGCCAGCAGCCCCCGGGTAGGGCCGGAGAACACTGAAGCTTTCTTT.

V gene TRBV11-1 combines with J gene TRBJ1-5; TRBD1 matches 7 bases. Germline V gene sequence: CDR1 SGHAT, CDR2 FQDESV (reference sequence). Losses at the gene ends were 6 bases for V and 0 bases for J; bases not matched to a gene: 14. The CDR3 totals 18 residues. The DNA of the CDR3 is TGTGCCAGCAGTTCTTCCGGGACAGTTGAGTATAGCAATCAGCCCCAGCATTTT. This codes for CASSSSGTVEYSNQPQHF.

V and J are TRBV11-2 and TRBJ2-7; maybe TRBD1 (7 bases). The V gene's germline CDR1 is SGHAT and CDR2 FQNNGV. The length of the CDR3 is 14 residues. The germline V and J ends were trimmed by 6 bases and 1 base, with 13 bases remaining between them. CDR3 sequence (DNA): TGTGCCAGCAGGCCTCAGGGGGGATCCTACGAGCAGTACTTC. Amino acid sequence: CASRPQGGSYEQYF.

There are many counts of this clonotype. The chain couples TRBV4-2 to TRBJ1-5; a weak D match, TRBD1 (5 bases). Germline CDR1 is LGHNA and CDR2 is YNFKEQ. Trimming took off 0 bases at V and 4 bases at J, with 13 bases between the two ends. CDR3 length: 16 residues. The CDR3 region is CASSQEGGRVNQPQHF. CDR3 DNA: TGTGCCAGCAGCCAAGAGGGCGGCAGGGTGAATCAGCCCCAGCATTTT.

This clonotype was seen at least ten times. The chain couples TRBV11-2 to TRBJ2-7; 7 nucleotides match TRBD2. V gave up 6 bases and J gave up 4 bases; unmatched junction bases: 15. Germline V CDR1 and CDR2: SGHAT, FQNNGV. This CDR3 is built from 16 residues. CDR3 amino acids: CASSQAVGGQFYEQYF. In nucleotides, the CDR3 is TGTGCCAGCAGTCAAGCGGTGGGAGGGCAGTTTTACGAGCAGTACTTC.

Ten or more counts support this clonotype. The chain carries TRBV12-3 or TRBV12-4 and TRBJ2-2; TRBD1 agrees at 9 bases. The V gene end was trimmed by 5 bases and the J gene end by 5 bases; junction bases not matched to a gene: 6. This CDR3 contains 15 residues. CDR3 nucleotides: TGTGCCAGCAGTCCCCTGACAGGGGGGACCGGGGAGCTGTTTTTT. Translation: CASSPLTGGTGELFF.

This clonotype was found many times. The chain is built from TRBV12-3 or TRBV12-4 and TRBJ2-7; D is perhaps TRBD2 (5 bases). V was cut by 1 base and J by 7 bases, with 14 bases left in between. The CDR3 covers 14 residues. The CDR3 loop reads CASSLGGLRGEQYF. CDR3 DNA: TGTGCCAGCAGTTTAGGCGGGCTCAGAGGGGAGCAGTACTTC.